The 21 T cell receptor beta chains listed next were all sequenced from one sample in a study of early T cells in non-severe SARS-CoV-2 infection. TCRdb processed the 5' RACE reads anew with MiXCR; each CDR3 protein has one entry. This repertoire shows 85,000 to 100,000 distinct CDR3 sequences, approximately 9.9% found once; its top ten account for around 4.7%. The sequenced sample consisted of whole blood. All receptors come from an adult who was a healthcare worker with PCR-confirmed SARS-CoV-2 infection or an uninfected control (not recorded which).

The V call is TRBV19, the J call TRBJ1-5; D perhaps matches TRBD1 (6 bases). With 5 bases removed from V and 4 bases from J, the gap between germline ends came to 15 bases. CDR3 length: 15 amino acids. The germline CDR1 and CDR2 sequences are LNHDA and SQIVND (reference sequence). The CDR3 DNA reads TGTGCCAGTAGTGGATCAGGGGCAGCTAATCAGCCCCAGCATTTT. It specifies CASSGSGAANQPQHF.

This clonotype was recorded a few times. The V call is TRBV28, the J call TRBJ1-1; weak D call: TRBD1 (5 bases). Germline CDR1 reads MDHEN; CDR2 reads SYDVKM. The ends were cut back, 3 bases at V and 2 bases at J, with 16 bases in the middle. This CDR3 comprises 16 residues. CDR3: CASSFHLGTPNTEAFF. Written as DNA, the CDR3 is TGTGCCAGCAGTTTCCATCTCGGGACGCCAAACACTGAAGCTTTCTTT.

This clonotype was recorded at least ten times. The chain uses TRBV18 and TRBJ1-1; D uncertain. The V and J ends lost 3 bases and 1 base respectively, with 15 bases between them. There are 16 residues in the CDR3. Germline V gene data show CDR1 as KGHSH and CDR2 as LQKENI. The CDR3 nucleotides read TGTGCCAGCTCACCGGGCCTGGCAGGAGGGAACACTGAAGCTTTCTTT. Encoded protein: CASSPGLAGGNTEAFF.

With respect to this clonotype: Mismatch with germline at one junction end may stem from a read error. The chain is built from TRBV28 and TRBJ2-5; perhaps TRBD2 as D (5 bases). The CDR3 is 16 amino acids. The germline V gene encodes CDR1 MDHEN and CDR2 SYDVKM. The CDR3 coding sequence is TGTGCCACCAGTCCCCTGGACTTCAAGTCTACGGAGACCCAGTACTTC. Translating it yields CATSPLDFKSTETQYF.

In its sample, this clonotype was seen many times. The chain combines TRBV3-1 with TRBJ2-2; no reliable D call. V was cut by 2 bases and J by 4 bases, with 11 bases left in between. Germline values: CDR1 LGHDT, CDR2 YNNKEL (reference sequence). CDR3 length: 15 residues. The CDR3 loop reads CASSQRLLGTGELFF. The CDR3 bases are TGTGCCAGCAGCCAACGCCTGTTGGGCACCGGGGAGCTGTTTTTT.

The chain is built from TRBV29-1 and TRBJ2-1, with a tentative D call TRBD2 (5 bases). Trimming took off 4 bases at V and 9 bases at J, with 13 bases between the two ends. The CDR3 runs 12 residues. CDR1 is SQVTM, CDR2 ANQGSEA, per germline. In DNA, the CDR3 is TGCAGCGTTGTCGAGGGTTGGGGTGAGCAGTTCTTC. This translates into CSVVEGWGEQFF.

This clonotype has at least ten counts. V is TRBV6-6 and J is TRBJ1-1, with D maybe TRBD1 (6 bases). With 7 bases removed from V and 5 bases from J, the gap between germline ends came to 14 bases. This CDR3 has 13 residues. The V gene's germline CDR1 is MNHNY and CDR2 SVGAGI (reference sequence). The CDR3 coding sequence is TGTGCCAGCACCTTACAGGGCTGGACTGAAGCTTTCTTT. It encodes CASTLQGWTEAFF.

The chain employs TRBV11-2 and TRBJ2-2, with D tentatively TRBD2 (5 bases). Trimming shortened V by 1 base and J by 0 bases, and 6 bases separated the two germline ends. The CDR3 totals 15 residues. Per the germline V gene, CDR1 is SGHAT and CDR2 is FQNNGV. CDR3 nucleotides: TGTGCCAGCAGCTTAGTACTAGCGAACACCGGGGAGCTGTTTTTT. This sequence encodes CASSLVLANTGELFF.

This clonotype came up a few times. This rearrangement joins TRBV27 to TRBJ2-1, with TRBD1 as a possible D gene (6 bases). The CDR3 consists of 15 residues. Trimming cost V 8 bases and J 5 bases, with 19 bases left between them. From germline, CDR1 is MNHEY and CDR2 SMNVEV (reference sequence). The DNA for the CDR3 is TGTGCCAGCCACACGGTACAGGGTCGCGACAATGAGCAGTTCTTC. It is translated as CASHTVQGRDNEQFF.

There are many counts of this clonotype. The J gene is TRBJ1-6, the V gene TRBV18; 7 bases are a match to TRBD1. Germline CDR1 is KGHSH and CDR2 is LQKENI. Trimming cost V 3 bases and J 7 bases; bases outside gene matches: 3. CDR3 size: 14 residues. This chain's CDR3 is CASSPTGRNSPLHF. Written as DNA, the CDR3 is TGTGCCAGCTCACCGACAGGGAGGAATTCACCCCTCCACTTT.

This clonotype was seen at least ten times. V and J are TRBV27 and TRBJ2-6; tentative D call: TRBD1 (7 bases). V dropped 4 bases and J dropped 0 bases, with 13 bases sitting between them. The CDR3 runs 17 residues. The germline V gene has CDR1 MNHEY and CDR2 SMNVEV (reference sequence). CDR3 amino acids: CASSSQGGSSGANVLTF. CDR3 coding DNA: TGTGCCAGCAGTTCTCAGGGGGGAAGCTCTGGGGCCAACGTCCTGACTTTC.

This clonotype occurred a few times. CDR3 DNA: TGCAGCGTCGCCTCTAAGAACACTGAAGCTTTCTTT. Translation gives CSVASKNTEAFF. This chain connects TRBV29-1 to TRBJ1-1, with D hard to call. The CDR3 loop spans 12 amino acids. Germline-derived CDR1 and CDR2 are SQVTM and ANQGSEA. Trimming took 6 bases from V and 1 from J, leaving 9 bases between them.

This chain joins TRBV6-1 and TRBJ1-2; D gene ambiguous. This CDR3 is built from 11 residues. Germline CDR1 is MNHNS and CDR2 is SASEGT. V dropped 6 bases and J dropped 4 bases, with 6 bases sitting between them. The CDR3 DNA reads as TGTGCCAGCAGCGCCCGCTATGGCTACACCTTC. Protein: CASSARYGYTF.

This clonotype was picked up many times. The CDR3 here is CAADRDRVVLDQPQHF. DNA for the CDR3: TGTGCCGCCGACCGGGACAGGGTAGTTTTAGATCAGCCCCAGCATTTT. The chain carries TRBV15 and TRBJ1-5, with 9 nucleotides matching TRBD1. CDR3 length: 16 amino acids. Unmatched junction bases numbered 16, after V lost 11 bases and J lost 5 bases. Per the germline V gene, CDR1 is LNHNV and CDR2 is YYDKDF (reference sequence).

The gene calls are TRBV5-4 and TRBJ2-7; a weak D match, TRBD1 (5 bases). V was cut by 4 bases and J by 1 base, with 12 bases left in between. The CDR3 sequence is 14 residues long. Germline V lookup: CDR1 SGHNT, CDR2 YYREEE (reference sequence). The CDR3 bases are TGTGCCAGCAGCCCCGTTAGGGGTTCCTACGAGCAGTACTTC. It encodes CASSPVRGSYEQYF.

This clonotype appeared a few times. The CDR3 sequence is CASSLSSGNTGELFF. The DNA for the CDR3 is TGTGCCAGCAGCTTATCGAGCGGGAACACCGGGGAGCTGTTTTTT. The rearrangement uses TRBV7-7 and TRBJ2-2; D may be TRBD2 (5 bases). V lost 2 bases and J lost 1, with 8 bases in between. The CDR3 is 15 residues long. Looked up from germline, CDR1 is SSHAT and CDR2 is FNYEAQ (reference sequence).

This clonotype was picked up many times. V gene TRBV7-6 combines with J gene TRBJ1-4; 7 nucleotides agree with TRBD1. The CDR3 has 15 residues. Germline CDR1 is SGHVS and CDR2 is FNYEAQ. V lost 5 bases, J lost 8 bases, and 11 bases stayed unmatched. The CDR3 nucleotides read TGTGCCAGCAGCCTGAAGGGGGCGCACGGGGAAAAACTGTTTTTT. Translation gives CASSLKGAHGEKLFF. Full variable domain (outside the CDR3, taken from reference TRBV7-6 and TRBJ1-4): GAGVSQSPRYKVTKRGQDVALRCDPISGHVSLYWYRQALGQGPEFLTYFNYEAQQDKSGLPNDRFSAERPEGSISTLTIQRTEQRDSAMYRCASSLKGAHGEKLFFGSGTQLSVL.

The CDR3 here is CASSSWVAVGDEQFF. As DNA, the CDR3 is TGTGCCAGCAGTTCCTGGGTAGCGGTGGGCGATGAGCAGTTCTTC. This chain uses TRBV12-3 or TRBV12-4 with TRBJ2-1; tentatively, D is TRBD2 (6 bases). CDR3 length: 15 amino acids. Trimming pared 4 bases from V and 8 bases from J, leaving 18 bases between.

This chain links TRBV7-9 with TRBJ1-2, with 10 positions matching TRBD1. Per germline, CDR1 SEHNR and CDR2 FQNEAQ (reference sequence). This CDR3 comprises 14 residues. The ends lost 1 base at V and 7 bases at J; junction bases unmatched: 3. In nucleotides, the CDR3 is TGTGCCAGCAGCTTAGGACAGGGGGCCAGTGGCTACACCTTC. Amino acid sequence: CASSLGQGASGYTF.

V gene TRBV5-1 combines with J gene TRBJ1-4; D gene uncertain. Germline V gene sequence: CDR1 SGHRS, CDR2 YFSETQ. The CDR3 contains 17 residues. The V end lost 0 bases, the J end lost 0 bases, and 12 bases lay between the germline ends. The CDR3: CASSLAMGRATNEKLFF. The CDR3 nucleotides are TGCGCCAGCAGCTTGGCCATGGGGAGAGCAACTAATGAAAAACTGTTTTTT.

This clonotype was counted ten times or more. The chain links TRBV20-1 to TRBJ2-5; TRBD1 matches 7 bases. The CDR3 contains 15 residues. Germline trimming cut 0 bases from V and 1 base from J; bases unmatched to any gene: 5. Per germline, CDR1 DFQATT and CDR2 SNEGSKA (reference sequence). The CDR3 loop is CSARDRGDSQETQYF. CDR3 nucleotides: TGCAGTGCTAGAGATCGTGGGGACAGCCAAGAGACCCAGTACTTC.